This T cell receptor (beta chain) is drawn from a study of blood T cell repertoires in COVID-19. Study overall: T cells, B-cell-depleted T cells, or PBMCs provided the cDNA or gDNA that served as material.

While infection was still active, Seattle patients were enrolled and then followed longitudinally. The CDR3 spans 17 residues. Measured with immunoSEQ multiplex PCR; TCRdb has only the in-frame clones, and not every one. The profile shows roughly 380,000 clones, about 89% of them singletons. The genes are TRBV21-1 and TRBJ1-1; the table gives TRBD1 as D, unverified against the DNA. TRBV21-1 is an annotated pseudogene. The sequence was collected from a woman between 40 and 55 years old with COVID-19, enrolled during active disease. Sequencing was performed on peripheral blood. The CDR3 nucleotides are TGTGCCAGCACCAGCCCAGTTGAGGCCGACAGGGACACTGAAGCTTTCTTT. Translating it yields CASTSPVEADRDTEAFF.